This TCR beta chain emerged from a study of OX40 agonist ivuxolimab in advanced cancers. Study summary: In three patients, partial responses were observed, one with hepatocellular carcinoma and two with cutaneous melanoma.

CDR3 length: 16 residues. Germline CDR1 reads GTSNPN; CDR2 reads SVGIG (reference sequence). The V segment lost 2 bases and the J segment 0 bases; nucleotides outside the gene matches: 9. Produced via immunoSEQ multiplex PCR; TCRdb's table is partial and in-frame only. Counted here are more than 45,000 clones, 86% occurring once; the ten biggest clones make up about 2.4%. Findings of the study overall: The average count of expanded clones was higher among CD8+ T cells than among CD4+.

Details on this clone: The antigen remains undetermined.

This chain connects TRBV30 to TRBJ1-1, with TRBD1 matching over 7 bases. Here the sequenced sample was CD4+ or CD8+ T cells sorted from blood, taken in a trial of the OX40 agonist ivuxolimab. This TCR derives from an adult with an advanced solid tumor such as melanoma, head and neck, liver or kidney cancer. The CDR3 region has the DNA TGTGCCTGGAGTAGAGGAGGGGGCGCAATGAACACTGAAGCTTTCTTT. Protein sequence: CAWSRGGGAMNTEAFF. The entire variable domain, with the rest obtained from reference TRBV30 and TRBJ1-1, is as follows: SQTIHQWPATLVQPVGSPLSLECTVEGTSNPNLYWYRQAAGRGLQLLFYSVGIGQISSEVPQNLSASRPQDRQFILSSKKLLLSDSGFYLCAWSRGGGAMNTEAFFGQGTRLTVV.